The clone carrying this T cell receptor beta chain was seen a handful of times. Its cognate antigen is unknown. Some clones are missing from TCRdb's copy, which holds only in-frame ones; the method was immunoSEQ multiplex PCR. The sample lists roughly 170,000 clones; roughly 70% were seen once. This sample was included in a study of shared clonotypes between healthy human individuals. There were no recent acute infections or vaccinations among the donors, who were healthy HIV-negative adults. Whole-study findings and limits: On the whole, naive subsets had larger estimated richness than memory subsets had.

What was sequenced was memory CD4+ T cells sorted from blood. As for subset: CD45RA-negative fraction. The TCR sequence derives from a man aged 25 to 40 in good health.

The CDR3 coding sequence is TGTGCCAGCAGCTGGGCCGAGCTAGGCTCTGGGGCCAACGTCCTGACTTTC. Translated: CASSWAELGSGANVLTF. J is TRBJ2-6 and V is TRBV2; no reliable D call. Germline V gene data show CDR1 as SNHLY and CDR2 as FYNNEI. The CDR3 runs to 17 residues. Trimming left V 6 bases short and J 0 bases short, with 15 bases between.